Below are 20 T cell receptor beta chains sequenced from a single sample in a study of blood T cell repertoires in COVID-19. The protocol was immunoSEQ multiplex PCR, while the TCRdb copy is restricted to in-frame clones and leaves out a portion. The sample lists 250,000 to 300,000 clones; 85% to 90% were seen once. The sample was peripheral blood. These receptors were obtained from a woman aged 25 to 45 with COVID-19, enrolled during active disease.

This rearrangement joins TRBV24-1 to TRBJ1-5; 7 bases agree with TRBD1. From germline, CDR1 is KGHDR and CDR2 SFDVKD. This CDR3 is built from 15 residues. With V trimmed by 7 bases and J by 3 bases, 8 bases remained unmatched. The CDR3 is CATSAGQFPNQPQHF. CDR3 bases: TGTGCCACCAGCGCGGGACAGTTCCCCAATCAGCCCCAGCATTTT.

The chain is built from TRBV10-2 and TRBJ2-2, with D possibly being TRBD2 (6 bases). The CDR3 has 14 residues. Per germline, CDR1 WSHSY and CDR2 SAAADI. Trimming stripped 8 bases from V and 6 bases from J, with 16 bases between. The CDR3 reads CASWAGLLAGELFF. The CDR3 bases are TGCGCCAGCTGGGCGGGACTCCTCGCCGGGGAGCTGTTTTTT.

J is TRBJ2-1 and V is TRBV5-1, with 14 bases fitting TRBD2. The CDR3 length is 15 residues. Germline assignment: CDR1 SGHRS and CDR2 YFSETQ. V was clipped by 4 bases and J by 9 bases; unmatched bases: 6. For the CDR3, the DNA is TGCGCCAGCAGCATGACTAGCGGGAGGGCGCTTGAGCAGTTCTTC. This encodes CASSMTSGRALEQFF. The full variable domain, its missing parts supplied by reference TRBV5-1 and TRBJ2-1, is KAGVTQTPRYLIKTRGQQVTLSCSPISGHRSVSWYQQTPGQGLQFLFEYFSETQRNKGNFPGRFSGRQFSNSRSEMNVSTLELGDSALYLCASSMTSGRALEQFFGPGTRLTVL.

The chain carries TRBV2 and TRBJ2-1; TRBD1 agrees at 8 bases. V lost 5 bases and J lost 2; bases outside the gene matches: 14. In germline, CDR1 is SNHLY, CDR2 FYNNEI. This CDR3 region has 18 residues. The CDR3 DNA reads TGTGCCAGCAGTACCCCTCCCCGGACAGGGCCGGCCTACAATGAGCAGTTCTTC. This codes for CASSTPPRTGPAYNEQFF.

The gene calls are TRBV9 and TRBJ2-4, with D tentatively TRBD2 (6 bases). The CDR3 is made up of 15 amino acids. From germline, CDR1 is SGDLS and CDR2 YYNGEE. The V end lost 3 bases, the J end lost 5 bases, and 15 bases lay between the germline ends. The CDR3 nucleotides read TGTGCCAGCAGCGCAACCTCGGGAGTGGAAAACATTCAGTACTTC. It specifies CASSATSGVENIQYF.

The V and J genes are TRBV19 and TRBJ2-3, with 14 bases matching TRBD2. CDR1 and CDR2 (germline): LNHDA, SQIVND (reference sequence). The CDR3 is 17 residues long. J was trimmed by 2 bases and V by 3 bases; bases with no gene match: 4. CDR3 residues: CASSMTSGRAFTDTQYF. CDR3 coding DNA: TGTGCCAGTAGTATGACTAGCGGGAGGGCCTTCACAGATACGCAGTATTTT.

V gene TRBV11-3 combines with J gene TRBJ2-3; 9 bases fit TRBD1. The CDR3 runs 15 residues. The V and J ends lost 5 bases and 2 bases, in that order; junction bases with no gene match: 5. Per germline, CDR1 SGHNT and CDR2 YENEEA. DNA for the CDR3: TGTGCCAGCAGCCCGGGACAGGGAGACACAGATACGCAGTATTTT. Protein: CASSPGQGDTDTQYF.

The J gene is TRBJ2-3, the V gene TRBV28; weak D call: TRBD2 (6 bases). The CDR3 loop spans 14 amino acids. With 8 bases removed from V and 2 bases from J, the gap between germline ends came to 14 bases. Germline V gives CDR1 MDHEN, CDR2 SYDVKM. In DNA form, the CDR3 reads TGTGCCAGCTTAAGGGCGGGGTTCACAGATACGCAGTATTTT. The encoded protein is CASLRAGFTDTQYF. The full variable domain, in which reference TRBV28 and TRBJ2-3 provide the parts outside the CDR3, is DVKVTQSSRYLVKRTGEKVFLECVQDMDHENMFWYRQDPGLGLRLIYFSYDVKMKEKGDIPEGYSVSREKKERFSLILESASTNQTSMYLCASLRAGFTDTQYFGPGTRLTVL.

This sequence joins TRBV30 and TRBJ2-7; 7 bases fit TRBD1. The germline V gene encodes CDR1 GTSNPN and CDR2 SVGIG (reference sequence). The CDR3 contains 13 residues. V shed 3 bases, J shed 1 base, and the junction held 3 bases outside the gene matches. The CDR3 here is CAWSRGQSYEQYF. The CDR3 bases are TGTGCCTGGAGCAGGGGACAGTCCTACGAGCAGTACTTC.

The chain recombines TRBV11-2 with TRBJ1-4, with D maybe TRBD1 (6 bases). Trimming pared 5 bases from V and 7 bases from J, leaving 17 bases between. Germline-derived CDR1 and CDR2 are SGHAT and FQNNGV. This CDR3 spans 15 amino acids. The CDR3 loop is CASSPLQGKSEKLFF. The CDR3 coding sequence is TGTGCCAGCAGCCCACTACAGGGAAAAAGTGAAAAACTGTTTTTT.

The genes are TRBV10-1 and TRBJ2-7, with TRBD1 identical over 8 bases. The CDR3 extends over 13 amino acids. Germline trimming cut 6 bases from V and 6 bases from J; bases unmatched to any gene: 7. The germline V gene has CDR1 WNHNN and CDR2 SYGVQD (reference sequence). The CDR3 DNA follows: TGCGCCAGCAGCCCGGCAGGGACAGGCGAGCAGTACTTC. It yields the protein CASSPAGTGEQYF.

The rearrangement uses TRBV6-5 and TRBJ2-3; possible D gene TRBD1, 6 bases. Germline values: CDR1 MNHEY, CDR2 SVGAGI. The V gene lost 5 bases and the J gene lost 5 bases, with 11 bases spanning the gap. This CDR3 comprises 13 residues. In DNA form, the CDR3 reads TGTGCCAGCAGTAAACGGACAGTAGATACGCAGTATTTT. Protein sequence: CASSKRTVDTQYF.

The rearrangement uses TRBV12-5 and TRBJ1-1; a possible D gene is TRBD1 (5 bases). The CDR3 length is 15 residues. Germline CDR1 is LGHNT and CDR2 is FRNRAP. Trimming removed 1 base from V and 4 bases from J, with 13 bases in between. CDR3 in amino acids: CASGLGAGVSTEAFF. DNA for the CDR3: TGTGCTAGTGGTTTGGGCGCGGGGGTAAGCACTGAAGCTTTCTTT. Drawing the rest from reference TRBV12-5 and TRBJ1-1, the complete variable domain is DARVTQTPRHKVTEMGQEVTMRCQPILGHNTVFWYRQTMMQGLELLAYFRNRAPLDDSGMPKDRFSAEMPDATLATLKIQPSEPRDSAVYFCASGLGAGVSTEAFFGQGTRLTVV.

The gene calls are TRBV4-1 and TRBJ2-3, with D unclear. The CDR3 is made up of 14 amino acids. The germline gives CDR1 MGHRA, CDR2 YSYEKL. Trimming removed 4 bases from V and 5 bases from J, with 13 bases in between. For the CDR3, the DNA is TGCGCCAGCAGCCCGAGCCCGAGGAGAGATACGCAGTATTTT. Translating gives CASSPSPRRDTQYF.

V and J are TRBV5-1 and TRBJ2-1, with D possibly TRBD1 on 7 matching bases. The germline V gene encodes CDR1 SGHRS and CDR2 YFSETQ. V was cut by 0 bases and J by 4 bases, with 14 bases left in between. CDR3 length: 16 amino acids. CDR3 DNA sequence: TGCGCCAGCAGCTTGGAGGAGGGGGCTGGTTACAATGAGCAGTTCTTC. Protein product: CASSLEEGAGYNEQFF. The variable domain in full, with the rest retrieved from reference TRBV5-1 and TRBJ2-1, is KAGVTQTPRYLIKTRGQQVTLSCSPISGHRSVSWYQQTPGQGLQFLFEYFSETQRNKGNFPGRFSGRQFSNSRSEMNVSTLELGDSALYLCASSLEEGAGYNEQFFGPGTRLTVL.

The CDR3 bases are TGTGCCAGCAGCTTAGGCCTAGCGGGAGGGCCGAATACGCAGTATTTT. It is translated as CASSLGLAGGPNTQYF. The chain links TRBV13 to TRBJ2-3; 12 bases are shared with TRBD2. There are 16 residues in the CDR3. CDR1 and CDR2 from the germline V gene are PRHDT and FYEKMQ (reference sequence). After removal of 0 bases from V and 7 bases from J, the junction contained 5 bases not matched to a gene. Variable domain in full (rest from reference TRBV13 and TRBJ2-3): AAGVIQSPRHLIKEKRETATLKCYPIPRHDTVYWYQQGPGQDPQFLISFYEKMQSDKGSIPDRFSAQQFSDYHSELNMSSLELGDSALYFCASSLGLAGGPNTQYFGPGTRLTVL.

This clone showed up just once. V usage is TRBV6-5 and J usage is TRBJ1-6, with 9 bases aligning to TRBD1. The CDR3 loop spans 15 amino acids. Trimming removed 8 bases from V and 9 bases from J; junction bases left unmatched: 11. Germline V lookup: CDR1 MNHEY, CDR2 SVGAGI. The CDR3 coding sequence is TGTGCCAGCTGCATACCGGGACAGGGAGCTTCACCCCTCCACTTT. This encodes CASCIPGQGASPLHF.

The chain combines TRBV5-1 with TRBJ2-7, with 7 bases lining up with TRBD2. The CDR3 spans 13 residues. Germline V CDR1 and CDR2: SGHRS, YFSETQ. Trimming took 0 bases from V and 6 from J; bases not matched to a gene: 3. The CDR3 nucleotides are TGCGCCAGCAGCTTGGGCAGGGAGGGCGAGCAGTACTTC. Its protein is CASSLGREGEQYF.

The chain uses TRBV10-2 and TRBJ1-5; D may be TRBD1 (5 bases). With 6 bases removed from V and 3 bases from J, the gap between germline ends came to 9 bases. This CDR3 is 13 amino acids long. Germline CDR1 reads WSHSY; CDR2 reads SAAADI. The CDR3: CASRGLINQPQHF. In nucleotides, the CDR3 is TGCGCCAGCAGGGGACTGATCAATCAGCCCCAGCATTTT.

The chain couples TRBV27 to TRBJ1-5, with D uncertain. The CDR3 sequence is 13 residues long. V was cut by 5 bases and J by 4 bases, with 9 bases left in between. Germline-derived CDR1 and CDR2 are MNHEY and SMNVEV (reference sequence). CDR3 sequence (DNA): TGTGCCAGCAGTCGGGTTAGTAATCAGCCCCAGCATTTT. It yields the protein CASSRVSNQPQHF.